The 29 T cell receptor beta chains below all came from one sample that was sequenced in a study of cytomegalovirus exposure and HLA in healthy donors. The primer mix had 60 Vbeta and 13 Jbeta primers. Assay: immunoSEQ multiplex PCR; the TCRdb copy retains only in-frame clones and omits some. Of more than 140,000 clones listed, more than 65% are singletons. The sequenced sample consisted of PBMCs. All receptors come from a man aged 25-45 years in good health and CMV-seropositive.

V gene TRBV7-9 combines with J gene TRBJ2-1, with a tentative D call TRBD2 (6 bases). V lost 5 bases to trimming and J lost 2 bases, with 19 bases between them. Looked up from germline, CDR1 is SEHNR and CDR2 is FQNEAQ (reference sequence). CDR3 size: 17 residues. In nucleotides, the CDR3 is TGTGCCAGCAGCCCAAAGTGGAGGGAGAGGGCCTACAATGAGCAGTTCTTC. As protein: CASSPKWRERAYNEQFF.

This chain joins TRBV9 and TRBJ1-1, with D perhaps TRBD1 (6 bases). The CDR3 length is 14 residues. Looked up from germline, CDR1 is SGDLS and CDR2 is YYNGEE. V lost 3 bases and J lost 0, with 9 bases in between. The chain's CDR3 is CASSERQVNTEAFF. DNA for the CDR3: TGTGCCAGCAGCGAGAGACAGGTGAACACTGAAGCTTTCTTT. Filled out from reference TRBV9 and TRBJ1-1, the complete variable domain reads DSGVTQTPKHLITATGQRVTLRCSPRSGDLSVYWYQQSLDQGLQFLIQYYNGEERAKGNILERFSAQQFPDLHSELNLSSLELGDSALYFCASSERQVNTEAFFGQGTRLTVV.

This CDR3 reads CASRRQGVSYEQYF. Here the CDR3 DNA reads TGTGCCAGCAGACGACAGGGGGTCTCATACGAGCAGTACTTC. V gene TRBV28 combines with J gene TRBJ2-7, with 9 bases matching TRBD1. V lost 6 bases, J lost 4 bases, and 7 bases stayed unmatched. Per germline, CDR1 MDHEN and CDR2 SYDVKM. This CDR3 contains 14 residues.

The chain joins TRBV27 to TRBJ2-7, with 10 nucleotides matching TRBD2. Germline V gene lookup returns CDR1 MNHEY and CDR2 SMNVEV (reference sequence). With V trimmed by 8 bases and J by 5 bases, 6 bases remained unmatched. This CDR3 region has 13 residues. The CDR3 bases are TGTGCCAGCGCCCTAGCGGGGGCTAACGAGCAGTACTTC. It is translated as CASALAGANEQYF.

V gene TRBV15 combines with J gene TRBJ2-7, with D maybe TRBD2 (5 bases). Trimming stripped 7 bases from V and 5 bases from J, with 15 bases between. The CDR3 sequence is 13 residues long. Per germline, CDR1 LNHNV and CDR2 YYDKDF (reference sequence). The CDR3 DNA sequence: TGTGCCACCAAACGGGGTTCTTCGGACGAGCAGTACTTC. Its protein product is CATKRGSSDEQYF. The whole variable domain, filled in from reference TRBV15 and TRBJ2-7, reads DAMVIQNPRYQVTQFGKPVTLSCSQTLNHNVMYWYQQKSSQAPKLLFHYYDKDFNNEADTPDNFQSRRPNTSFCFLDIRSPGLGDTAMYLCATKRGSSDEQYFGPGTRLTVT.

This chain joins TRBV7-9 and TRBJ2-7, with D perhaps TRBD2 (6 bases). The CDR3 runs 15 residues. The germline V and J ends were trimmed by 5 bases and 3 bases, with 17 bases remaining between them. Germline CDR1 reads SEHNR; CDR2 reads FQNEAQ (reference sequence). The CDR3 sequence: CASSKLGSGDYEQYF. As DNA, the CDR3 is TGTGCCAGCAGCAAATTGGGGTCGGGGGACTACGAGCAGTACTTC.

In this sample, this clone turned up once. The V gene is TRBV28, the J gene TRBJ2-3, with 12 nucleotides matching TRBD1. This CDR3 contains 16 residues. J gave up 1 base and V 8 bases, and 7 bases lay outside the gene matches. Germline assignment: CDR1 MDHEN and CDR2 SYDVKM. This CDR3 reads CASDDRDRGRTDTQYF. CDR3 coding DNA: TGTGCCAGCGACGACCGGGACAGGGGGCGCACAGATACGCAGTATTTT. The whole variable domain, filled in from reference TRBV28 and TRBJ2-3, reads DVKVTQSSRYLVKRTGEKVFLECVQDMDHENMFWYRQDPGLGLRLIYFSYDVKMKEKGDIPEGYSVSREKKERFSLILESASTNQTSMYLCASDDRDRGRTDTQYFGPGTRLTVL.

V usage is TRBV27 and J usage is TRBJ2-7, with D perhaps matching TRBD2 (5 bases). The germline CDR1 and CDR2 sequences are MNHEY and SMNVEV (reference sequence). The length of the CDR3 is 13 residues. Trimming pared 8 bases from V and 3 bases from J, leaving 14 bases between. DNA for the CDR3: TGTGCCAGCCGAGAAACCGGGAACTACGAGCAGTACTTC. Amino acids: CASRETGNYEQYF.

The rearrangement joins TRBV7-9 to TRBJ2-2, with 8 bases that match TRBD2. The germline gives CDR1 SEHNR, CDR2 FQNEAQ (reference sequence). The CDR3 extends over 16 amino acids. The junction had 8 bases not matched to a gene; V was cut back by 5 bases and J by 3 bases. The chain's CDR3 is CASSDAEREYTGELFF. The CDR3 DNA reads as TGTGCCAGCAGCGACGCGGAGCGGGAGTACACCGGGGAGCTGTTTTTT.

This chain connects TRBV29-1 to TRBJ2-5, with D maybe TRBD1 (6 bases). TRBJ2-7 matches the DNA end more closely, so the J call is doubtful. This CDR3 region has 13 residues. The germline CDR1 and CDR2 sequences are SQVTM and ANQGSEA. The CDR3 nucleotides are TGCAGCGTTCCCCGGACAGATCCCTACGAGCAGTACTTC. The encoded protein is CSVPRTDPYEQYF.

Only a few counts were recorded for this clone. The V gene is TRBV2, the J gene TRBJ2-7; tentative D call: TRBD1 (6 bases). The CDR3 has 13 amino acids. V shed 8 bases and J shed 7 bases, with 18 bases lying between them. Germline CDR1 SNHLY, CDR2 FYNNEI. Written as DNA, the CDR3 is TGTGCCAGCGGGCCAGGGACAACCAGGGAGCAGTACTTC. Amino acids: CASGPGTTREQYF.

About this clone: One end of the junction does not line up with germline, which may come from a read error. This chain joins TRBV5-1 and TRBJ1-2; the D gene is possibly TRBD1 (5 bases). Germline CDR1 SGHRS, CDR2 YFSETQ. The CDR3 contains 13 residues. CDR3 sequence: CASSPGRVYVYTF. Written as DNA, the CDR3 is TGCGCCAGCAGCCCGGGCAGGGTGTATGTCTACACCTTC.

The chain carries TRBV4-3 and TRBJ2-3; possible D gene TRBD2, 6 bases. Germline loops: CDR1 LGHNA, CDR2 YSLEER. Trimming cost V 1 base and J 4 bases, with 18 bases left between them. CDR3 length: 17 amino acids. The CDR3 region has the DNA TGCGCCAGCAGCCAAGTCGGAGAATCGGACTACGCAGATACGCAGTATTTT. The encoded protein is CASSQVGESDYADTQYF.

The CDR3 region has the DNA TGTGCCACCAGCAGATCCTCAGGACAGGGGGCTGGGGAGCAGTACTTC. Protein: CATSRSSGQGAGEQYF. J is TRBJ2-7 and V is TRBV15, with 11 bases fitting TRBD1. Germline-derived CDR1 and CDR2 are LNHNV and YYDKDF (reference sequence). The V and J ends lost 2 bases and 7 bases, in that order; junction bases with no gene match: 10. The CDR3 is 16 residues long.

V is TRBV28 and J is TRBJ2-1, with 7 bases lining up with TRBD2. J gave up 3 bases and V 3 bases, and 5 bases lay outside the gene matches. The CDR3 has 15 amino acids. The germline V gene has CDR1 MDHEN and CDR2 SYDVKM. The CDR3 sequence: CASSFMSGIYNEQFF. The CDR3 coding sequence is TGTGCCAGCAGTTTCATGAGCGGGATCTACAATGAGCAGTTCTTC.

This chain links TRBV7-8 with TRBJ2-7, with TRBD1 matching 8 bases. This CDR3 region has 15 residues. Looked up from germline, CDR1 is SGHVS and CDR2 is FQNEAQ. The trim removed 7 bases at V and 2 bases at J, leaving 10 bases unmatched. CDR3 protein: CASIQLDRAPYEQYF. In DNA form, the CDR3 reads TGTGCCAGCATCCAACTGGACAGGGCTCCCTACGAGCAGTACTTC.

CDR3 residues: CASSQPTGVVEQYF. CDR3 sequence (DNA): TGCGCCAGCAGCCAACCGACAGGGGTCGTCGAGCAGTACTTC. The V and J genes are TRBV4-1 and TRBJ2-7, with 8 bases aligning to TRBD1. The CDR3 totals 14 residues. The germline V gene has CDR1 MGHRA and CDR2 YSYEKL. The trim removed 2 bases at V and 6 bases at J, leaving 6 bases unmatched.

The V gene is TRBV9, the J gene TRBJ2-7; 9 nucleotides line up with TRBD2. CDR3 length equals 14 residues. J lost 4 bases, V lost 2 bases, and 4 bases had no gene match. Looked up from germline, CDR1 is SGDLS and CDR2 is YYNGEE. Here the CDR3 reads CASSVRTSAYEQYF. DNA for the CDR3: TGTGCCAGCAGCGTCCGGACTAGCGCTTACGAGCAGTACTTC. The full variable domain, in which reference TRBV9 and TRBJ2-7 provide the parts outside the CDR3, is DSGVTQTPKHLITATGQRVTLRCSPRSGDLSVYWYQQSLDQGLQFLIQYYNGEERAKGNILERFSAQQFPDLHSELNLSSLELGDSALYFCASSVRTSAYEQYFGPGTRLTVT.

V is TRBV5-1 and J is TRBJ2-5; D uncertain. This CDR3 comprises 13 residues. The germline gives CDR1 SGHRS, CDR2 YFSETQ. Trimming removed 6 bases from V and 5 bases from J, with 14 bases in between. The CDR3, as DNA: TGCGCCAGCACTGGGCTCCCAAAGGAGACCCAGTACTTC. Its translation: CASTGLPKETQYF.

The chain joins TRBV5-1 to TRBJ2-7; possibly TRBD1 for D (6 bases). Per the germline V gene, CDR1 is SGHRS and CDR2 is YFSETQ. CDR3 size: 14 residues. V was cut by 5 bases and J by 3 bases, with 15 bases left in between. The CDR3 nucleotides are TGCGCCAGCAGTCAATCAACAGGGTACTACGAGCAGTACTTC. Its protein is CASSQSTGYYEQYF.

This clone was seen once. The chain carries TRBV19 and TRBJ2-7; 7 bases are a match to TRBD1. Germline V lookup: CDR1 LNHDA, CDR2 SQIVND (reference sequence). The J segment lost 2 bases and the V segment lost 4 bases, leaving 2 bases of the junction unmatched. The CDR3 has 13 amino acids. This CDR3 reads CASSRQGAYEQYF. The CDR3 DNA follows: TGTGCCAGTAGTAGACAGGGAGCCTACGAGCAGTACTTC.

CDR3 DNA: TGTGCCAGCACCGTCGGGACAGGGGACACAGATACGCAGTATTTT. It encodes CASTVGTGDTDTQYF. This chain links TRBV6-5 with TRBJ2-3; TRBD1 aligns across 10 bases. With V trimmed by 7 bases and J by 2 bases, 6 bases remained unmatched. The germline gives CDR1 MNHEY, CDR2 SVGAGI. The CDR3 extends over 15 amino acids.

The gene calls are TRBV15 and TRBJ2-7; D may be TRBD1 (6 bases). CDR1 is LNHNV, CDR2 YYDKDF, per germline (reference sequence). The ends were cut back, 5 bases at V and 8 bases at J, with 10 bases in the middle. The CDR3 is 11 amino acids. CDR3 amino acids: CATSGGGQQYF. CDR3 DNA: TGTGCCACCAGCGGGGGCGGGCAGCAGTACTTC.

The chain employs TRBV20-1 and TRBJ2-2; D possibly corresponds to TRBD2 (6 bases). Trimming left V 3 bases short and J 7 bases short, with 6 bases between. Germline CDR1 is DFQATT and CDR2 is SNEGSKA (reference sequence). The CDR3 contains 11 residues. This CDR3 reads CSARGGGELFF. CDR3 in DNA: TGCAGTGCTAGGGGGGGCGGGGAGCTGTTTTTT.

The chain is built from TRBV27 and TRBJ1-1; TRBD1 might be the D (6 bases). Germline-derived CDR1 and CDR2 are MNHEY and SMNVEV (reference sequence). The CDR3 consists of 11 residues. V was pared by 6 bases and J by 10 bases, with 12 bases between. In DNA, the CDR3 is TGTGCCAGCAGGTCGGGGGGGCTAGCTTTCTTT. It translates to CASRSGGLAFF.

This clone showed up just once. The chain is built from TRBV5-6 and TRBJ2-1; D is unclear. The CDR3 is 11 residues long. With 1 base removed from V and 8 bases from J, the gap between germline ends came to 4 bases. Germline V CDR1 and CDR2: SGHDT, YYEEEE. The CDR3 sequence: CASSLFDEQFF. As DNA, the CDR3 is TGTGCCAGCAGCTTGTTCGATGAGCAGTTCTTC.

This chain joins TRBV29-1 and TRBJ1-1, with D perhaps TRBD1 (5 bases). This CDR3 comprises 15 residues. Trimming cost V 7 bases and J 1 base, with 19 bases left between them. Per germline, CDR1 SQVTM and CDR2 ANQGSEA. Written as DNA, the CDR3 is TGCAGCGCCTCTTCGGGGGGATCGGGGAACACTGAAGCTTTCTTT. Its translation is CSASSGGSGNTEAFF.

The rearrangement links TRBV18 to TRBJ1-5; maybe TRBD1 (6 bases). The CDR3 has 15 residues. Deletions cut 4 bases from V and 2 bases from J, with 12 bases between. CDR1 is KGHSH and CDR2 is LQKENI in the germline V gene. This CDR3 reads CASSQGVERNQPQHF. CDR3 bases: TGTGCCAGCTCACAGGGGGTTGAGCGCAATCAGCCCCAGCATTTT.

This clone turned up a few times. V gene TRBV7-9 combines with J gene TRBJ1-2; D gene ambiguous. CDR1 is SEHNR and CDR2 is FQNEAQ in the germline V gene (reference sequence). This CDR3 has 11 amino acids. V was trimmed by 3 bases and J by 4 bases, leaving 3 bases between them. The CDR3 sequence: CASSFSYGYTF. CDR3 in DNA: TGTGCCAGCAGCTTCAGCTATGGCTACACCTTC.